Described below is a single T cell receptor beta chain sequence and its context. Researchers ran the assay at a deep level. Sequenced by immunoSEQ multiplex PCR; TCRdb stores in-frame clones only, minus some. This sample has millions of clones, with 85% to 95% found just once. This sample stems from a study of shared clonotypes between healthy human individuals. The TCR sequence derives from a young man in good health. Sequenced sample: naive CD4+ T cells sorted from blood. Stated subset: CD45RA+ positively selected.

CDR3 sequence reads: CASKMAGRADTQYF. In nucleotides, the CDR3 is TGCGCCAGCAAAATGGCGGGACGAGCAGATACGCAGTATTTT. This sequence joins TRBV5-1 and TRBJ2-3, with D perhaps matching TRBD2 (6 bases). The CDR3 has 14 residues. Germline CDR1 SGHRS, CDR2 YFSETQ. The V end was cut by 6 bases, the J end by 4 bases, with 15 bases between.